This T cell receptor (beta chain) was recorded in a study of T-cell reconstitution after alpha-beta-depleted transplantation in children. Germline V gene sequence: CDR1 SEHNR, CDR2 FQNEAQ (reference sequence). The length of the CDR3 is 14 residues. Trimming cost V 4 bases and J 5 bases, with 14 bases left between them. This clonotype was observed at least ten times. Its target is not known. As it was prepared, the TCRbeta library received unique molecular identifiers. TCRdb itself ran the PCR reads through MiXCR, one entry per CDR3 protein. This table holds 100,000 to 120,000 distinct CDR3 sequences, 5% to 8% found once. Study observations and caveats: Certain patients had high TCRbeta diversity at day 60, and it came from recipient T cells and thymic progenitors that survived. Approximately two months post-transplant, alpha-beta T cells reportedly originated from several hundred expanded graft clones. Counts and diversity of T cells one year after transplant came mostly from newly produced T cells.

The chain couples TRBV7-9 to TRBJ2-5; D may be TRBD1 (6 bases). Sequencing used PBMCs, mostly from graft donor cells, obtained 360 days after TCRalphabeta/CD19-depleted stem cell transplant. This TCR came from a male patient aged 2 to 9 who had a stem cell transplant for acute lymphoblastic leukemia, so the T cells may come from the graft donor. The CDR3 DNA follows: TGTGCCAGCAGCTCCTACAGGGTTCGGGAGACCCAGTACTTC. This gives the protein CASSSYRVRETQYF.